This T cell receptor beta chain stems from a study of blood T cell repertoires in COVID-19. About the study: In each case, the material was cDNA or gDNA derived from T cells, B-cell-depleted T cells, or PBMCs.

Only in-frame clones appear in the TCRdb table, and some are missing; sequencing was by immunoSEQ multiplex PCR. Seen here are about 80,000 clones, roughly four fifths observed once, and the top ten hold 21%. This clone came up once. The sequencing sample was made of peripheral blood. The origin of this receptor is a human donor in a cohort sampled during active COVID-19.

The CDR3 sequence is CASSLERGRGYGYTF. CDR3 nucleotide sequence: TGTGCCAGCAGCTTGGAGCGGGGGAGGGGCTATGGCTACACCTTC. The rearrangement links TRBV5-4 to TRBJ1-2; D perhaps matches TRBD1 (5 bases). CDR3 length equals 15 residues. CDR1 is SGHNT and CDR2 is YYREEE in the germline V gene (reference sequence). The germline V and J ends were trimmed by 0 bases and 4 bases, with 13 bases remaining between them.